The source of this T cell receptor (beta chain) is a study of cytomegalovirus exposure and HLA in healthy donors. Study results and limitations: An observed cluster of highly shared sequence variants was recorded as a likely sequencing artifact. Some segments of the V type, notably TRBV6-2 and TRBV6-3, were excluded as indistinguishable. Solely CMV serostatus was available to characterize immune exposure. Sequences of the TCR beta chain were said to predict the HLA-A and HLA-B alleles of most subjects accurately.

For this clone: Its antigen is unidentified.

PCR amplification relied on 60 Vbeta primers (plus 13 Jbeta primers). Clones were sequenced by immunoSEQ multiplex PCR, and TCRdb holds only the in-frame ones, with some missing. The repertoire consists of over 110,000 clones, with roughly 78% occurring once and the leading ten covering around 3%. The V gene lost 2 bases and the J gene lost 2 bases, with 9 bases spanning the gap. CDR3 length: 14 amino acids. Germline V gives CDR1 LNHDA, CDR2 SQIVND (reference sequence). The J gene is TRBJ2-5, the V gene TRBV19, with D possibly matching TRBD2 (7 bases). This receptor was obtained from a female donor in good health and CMV-seronegative. Sequences were obtained from PBMCs. The CDR3 here is CASSIRGGQETQYF. The CDR3 bases are TGTGCCAGTAGTATAAGGGGGGGTCAAGAGACCCAGTACTTC.